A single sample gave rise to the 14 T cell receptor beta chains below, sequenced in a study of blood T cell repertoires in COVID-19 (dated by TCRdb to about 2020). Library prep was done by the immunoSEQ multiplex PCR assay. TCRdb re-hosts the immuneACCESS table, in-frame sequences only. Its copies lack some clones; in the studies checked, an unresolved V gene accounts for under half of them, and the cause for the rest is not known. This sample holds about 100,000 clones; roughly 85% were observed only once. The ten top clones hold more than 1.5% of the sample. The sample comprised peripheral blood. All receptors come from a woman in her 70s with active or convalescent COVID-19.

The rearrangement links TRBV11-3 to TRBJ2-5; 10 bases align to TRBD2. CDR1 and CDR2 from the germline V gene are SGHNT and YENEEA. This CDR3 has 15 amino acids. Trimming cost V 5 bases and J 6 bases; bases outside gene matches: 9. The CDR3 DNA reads TGTGCCAGCAGCCTTCTAGCGGGAGTTTGGCAGACCCAGTACTTC. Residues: CASSLLAGVWQTQYF. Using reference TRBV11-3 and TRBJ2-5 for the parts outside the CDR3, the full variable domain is EAGVVQSPRYKIIEKKQPVAFWCNPISGHNTLYWYLQNLGQGPELLIRYENEEAVDDSQLPKDRFSAERLKGVDSTLKIQPAELGDSAVYLCASSLLAGVWQTQYFGPGTRLLVL.

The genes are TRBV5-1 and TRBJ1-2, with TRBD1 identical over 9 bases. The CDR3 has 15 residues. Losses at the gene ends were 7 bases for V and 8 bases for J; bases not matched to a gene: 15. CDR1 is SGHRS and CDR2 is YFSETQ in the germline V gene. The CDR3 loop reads CASHLDGTGSPGYTF. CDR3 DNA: TGCGCCAGCCACTTGGACGGGACAGGGTCGCCCGGCTACACCTTC.

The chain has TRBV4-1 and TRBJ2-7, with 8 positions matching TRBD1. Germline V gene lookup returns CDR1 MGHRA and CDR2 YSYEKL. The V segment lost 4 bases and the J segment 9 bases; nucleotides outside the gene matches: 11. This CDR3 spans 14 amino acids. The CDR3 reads CASSPRTGLTGQYF. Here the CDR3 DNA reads TGCGCCAGCAGCCCACGGACAGGGCTTACCGGGCAGTACTTC.

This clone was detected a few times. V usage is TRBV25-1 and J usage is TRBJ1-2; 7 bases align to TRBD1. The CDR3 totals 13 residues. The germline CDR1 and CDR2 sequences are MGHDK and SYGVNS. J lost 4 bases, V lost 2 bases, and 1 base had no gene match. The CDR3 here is CASSEQGGYGYTF. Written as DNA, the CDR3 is TGTGCCAGCAGTGAACAGGGGGGCTATGGCTACACCTTC.

CDR3 sequence: CATSRNRARGTGELFF. CDR3 nucleotide sequence: TGTGCCACCAGCAGAAACAGGGCAAGGGGGACCGGGGAGCTGTTTTTT. The chain has TRBV15 and TRBJ2-2; D possibly corresponds to TRBD1 (6 bases). CDR3 length equals 16 residues. Looked up from germline, CDR1 is LNHNV and CDR2 is YYDKDF (reference sequence). V shed 2 bases and J shed 5 bases, with 15 bases lying between them. The variable domain in full, completed from reference TRBV15 and TRBJ2-2, reads DAMVIQNPRYQVTQFGKPVTLSCSQTLNHNVMYWYQQKSSQAPKLLFHYYDKDFNNEADTPDNFQSRRPNTSFCFLDIRSPGLGDTAMYLCATSRNRARGTGELFFGEGSRLTVL.

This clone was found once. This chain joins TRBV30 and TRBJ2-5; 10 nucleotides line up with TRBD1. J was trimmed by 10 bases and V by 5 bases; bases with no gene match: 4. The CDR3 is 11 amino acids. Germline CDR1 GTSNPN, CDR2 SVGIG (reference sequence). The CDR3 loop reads CAWGQGEFQYF. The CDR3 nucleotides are TGTGCCTGGGGACAGGGGGAGTTCCAGTACTTC.

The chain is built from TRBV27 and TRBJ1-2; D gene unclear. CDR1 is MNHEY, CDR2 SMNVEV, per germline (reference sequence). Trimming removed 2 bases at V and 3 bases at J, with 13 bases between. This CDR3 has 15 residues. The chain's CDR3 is CASSLNAVGDYGYTF. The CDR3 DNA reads TGTGCCAGCAGTTTAAACGCTGTGGGAGACTATGGCTACACCTTC.

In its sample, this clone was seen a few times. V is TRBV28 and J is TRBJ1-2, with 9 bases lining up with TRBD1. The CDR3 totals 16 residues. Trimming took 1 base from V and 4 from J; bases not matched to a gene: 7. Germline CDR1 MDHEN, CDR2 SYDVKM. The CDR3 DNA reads TGTGCCAGCAGTTTATTGGGACAGGGTGATTCCTATGGCTACACCTTC. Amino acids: CASSLLGQGDSYGYTF.

The CDR3 protein is CASSAQDYEQYF. The CDR3 region has the DNA TGTGCCAGCAGCGCGCAGGACTACGAGCAGTACTTC. The genes are TRBV3-1 (or the pseudogene TRBV3-2) and TRBJ2-7; D is uncertain. Germline loops: CDR1 LGHDT, CDR2 YNNKEL (reference sequence). The CDR3 spans 12 residues. The ends were cut back, 5 bases at V and 3 bases at J, with 8 bases in the middle.

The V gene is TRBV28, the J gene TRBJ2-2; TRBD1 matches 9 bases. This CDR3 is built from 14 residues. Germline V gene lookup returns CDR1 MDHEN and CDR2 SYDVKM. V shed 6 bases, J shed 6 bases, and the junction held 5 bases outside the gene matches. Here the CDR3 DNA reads TGTGCCAGCAGCCGCGACAGGGGGTCCGGGGAGCTGTTTTTT. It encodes CASSRDRGSGELFF.

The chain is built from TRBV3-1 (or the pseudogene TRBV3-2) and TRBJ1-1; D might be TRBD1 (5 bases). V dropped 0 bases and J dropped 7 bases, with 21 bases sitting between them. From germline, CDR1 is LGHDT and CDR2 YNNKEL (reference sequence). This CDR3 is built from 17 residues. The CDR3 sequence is CASSQDLESPGSIEAFF. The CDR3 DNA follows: TGTGCCAGCAGCCAAGACCTTGAATCCCCAGGGTCAATTGAAGCTTTCTTT.

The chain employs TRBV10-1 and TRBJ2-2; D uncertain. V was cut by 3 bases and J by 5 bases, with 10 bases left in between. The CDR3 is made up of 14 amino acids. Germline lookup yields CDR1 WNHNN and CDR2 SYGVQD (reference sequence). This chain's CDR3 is CASSEGRRTGELFF. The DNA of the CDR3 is TGCGCCAGCAGTGAAGGCCGGCGGACCGGGGAGCTGTTTTTT.

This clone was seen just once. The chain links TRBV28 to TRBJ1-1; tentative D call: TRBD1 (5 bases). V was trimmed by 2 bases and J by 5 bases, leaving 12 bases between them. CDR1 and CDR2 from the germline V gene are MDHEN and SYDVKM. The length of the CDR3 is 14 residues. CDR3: CASSLNAGWTEAFF. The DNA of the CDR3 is TGTGCCAGCAGTTTAAACGCAGGGTGGACTGAAGCTTTCTTT.

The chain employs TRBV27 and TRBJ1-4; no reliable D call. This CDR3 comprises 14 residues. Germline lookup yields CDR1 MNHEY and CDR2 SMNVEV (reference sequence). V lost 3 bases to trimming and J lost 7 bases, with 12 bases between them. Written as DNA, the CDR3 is TGTGCCAGCAGTTTGAGGGCTAGAGGTGAAAAACTGTTTTTT. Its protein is CASSLRARGEKLFF.